Presented here are 29 T cell receptor beta chains from one specimen sequenced in a study of cytomegalovirus exposure and HLA in healthy donors. PCR employed 60 Vbeta and 13 Jbeta primers. Sequencing used immunoSEQ multiplex PCR; TCRdb keeps in-frame clones, though not all of them. The sample consists of over 150,000 clones, roughly 79% of them appearing once. Sequencing input: PBMCs. These receptors were taken from a male donor in good health and CMV-seronegative.

This clone was observed a few times. The chain carries TRBV7-3 and TRBJ2-3; TRBD2 aligns across 7 bases. Germline assignment: CDR1 SGHTA and CDR2 FQGTGA. Trimming took 4 bases from V and 5 from J; bases not matched to a gene: 6. The CDR3 spans 14 residues. The CDR3 sequence: CASSWGTTGDTQYF. The DNA of the CDR3 is TGTGCCAGCAGCTGGGGGACTACAGGAGATACGCAGTATTTT.

J is TRBJ2-7 and V is TRBV7-9; TRBD2 matches 7 bases. Per the germline V gene, CDR1 is SEHNR and CDR2 is FQNEAQ (reference sequence). Trimming took 7 bases from V and 0 from J; bases not matched to a gene: 12. This CDR3 comprises 16 residues. The CDR3 reads CASTGGRDRPSYEQYF. CDR3 coding DNA: TGTGCCAGCACAGGAGGGAGGGATCGCCCCTCCTACGAGCAGTACTTC.

The V gene is TRBV11-2, the J gene TRBJ2-5; 7 bases match TRBD1. TRBJ2-7 explains the end of the DNA better; the J call may be wrong. The CDR3 is 14 amino acids. CDR1 and CDR2 (germline): SGHAT, FQNNGV. The CDR3, as DNA: TGTGCCAGCAGCTTCGGGGACAGCTCCTACGAGCAGTACTTC. Amino acid sequence: CASSFGDSSYEQYF.

In this sample, this clone turned up once. The chain carries TRBV6-6 and TRBJ1-5; the match to TRBD1 covers 8 bases. The J segment lost 3 bases and the V segment lost 6 bases, leaving 7 bases of the junction unmatched. Germline V gene sequence: CDR1 MNHNY, CDR2 SVGAGI (reference sequence). The CDR3 runs 15 residues. The CDR3 DNA sequence: TGTGCCAGCAGCTCGACGGGACAGGCCAATCAGCCCCAGCATTTT. Translating it yields CASSSTGQANQPQHF.

The chain uses TRBV11-2 and TRBJ1-3; 9 positions match TRBD1. Germline loops: CDR1 SGHAT, CDR2 FQNNGV. This CDR3 has 18 amino acids. After removal of 8 bases from V and 0 bases from J, the junction contained 14 bases not matched to a gene. CDR3 loop: CASRSLRDRALSGNTIYF. DNA for the CDR3: TGTGCCAGCCGGTCCCTCAGGGACAGGGCCCTCTCTGGAAACACCATATATTTT.

The V and J genes are TRBV18 and TRBJ2-1, with D maybe TRBD1 (5 bases). CDR1 and CDR2 (germline): KGHSH, LQKENI. Deletions cut 4 bases from V and 3 bases from J, with 16 bases between. This CDR3 is 16 amino acids long. The CDR3 DNA follows: TGTGCCAGCTCACTCAGGGCCGAGGAAGGCTACAATGAGCAGTTCTTC. Translating gives CASSLRAEEGYNEQFF. Together with reference TRBV18 and TRBJ2-1, the CDR3 gives the full variable domain: NAGVMQNPRHLVRRRGQEARLRCSPMKGHSHVYWYRQLPEEGLKFMVYLQKENIIDESGMPKERFSAEFPKEGPSILRIQQVVRGDSAAYFCASSLRAEEGYNEQFFGPGTRLTVL.

The chain joins TRBV27 to TRBJ2-1, with 7 bases fitting TRBD1. Germline V gene data show CDR1 as MNHEY and CDR2 as SMNVEV (reference sequence). The V segment lost 5 bases and the J segment 0 bases; nucleotides outside the gene matches: 4. CDR3 size: 15 residues. This CDR3 is CASSPQGDSYNEQFF. The DNA for the CDR3 is TGTGCCAGCAGTCCTCAGGGGGACTCCTACAATGAGCAGTTCTTC.

This chain links TRBV5-1 with TRBJ1-4; unclear D gene. V lost 3 bases and J 3 bases, leaving 6 bases between the germline ends. The CDR3 runs to 13 residues. CDR1 and CDR2 (germline): SGHRS, YFSETQ. The CDR3 coding sequence is TGCGCCAGCAGCTCCCCGGCTAATGAAAAACTGTTTTTT. Amino acid sequence: CASSSPANEKLFF.

This clone was recorded a few times. The chain employs TRBV28 and TRBJ2-1; weak D call: TRBD1 (6 bases). Germline-derived CDR1 and CDR2 are MDHEN and SYDVKM. The CDR3 spans 14 residues. V lost 7 bases and J 6 bases, leaving 16 bases between the germline ends. The CDR3 nucleotides are TGTGCCAGCATGATCCAGGGGCTACGCAATGAGCAGTTCTTC. Translated: CASMIQGLRNEQFF.

The rearrangement uses TRBV9 and TRBJ1-2; unclear D gene. Germline CDR1 SGDLS, CDR2 YYNGEE. Trimming stripped 5 bases from V and 8 bases from J, with 16 bases between. The CDR3 contains 13 residues. As DNA, the CDR3 is TGTGCCAGCAGTGAGGGTTCTTCTGGGGGCTACACCTTC. Translation: CASSEGSSGGYTF.

This chain links TRBV12-5 with TRBJ1-5; TRBD1 might be the D (6 bases). Germline CDR1 is LGHNT and CDR2 is FRNRAP. CDR3 size: 16 residues. Trimming stripped 7 bases from V and 6 bases from J, with 22 bases between. CDR3 bases: TGTGCTAGTGCCCTGGAAGGGGGGGCGATAGGTCAGCCCCAGCATTTT. The encoded protein is CASALEGGAIGQPQHF. Full variable domain (rest looked up from reference TRBV12-5 and TRBJ1-5): DARVTQTPRHKVTEMGQEVTMRCQPILGHNTVFWYRQTMMQGLELLAYFRNRAPLDDSGMPKDRFSAEMPDATLATLKIQPSEPRDSAVYFCASALEGGAIGQPQHFGDGTRLSIL.

The rearrangement joins TRBV30 to TRBJ2-5; no definite D call. Near its end, the DNA agrees better with TRBJ2-7, so the J call may be wrong. This CDR3 comprises 13 residues. Germline CDR1 and CDR2: GTSNPN and SVGIG (reference sequence). DNA of the CDR3: TGTGCCTGGAACCCCAGTGCAGGCTACGAGCAGTACTTC. This encodes CAWNPSAGYEQYF.

V usage is TRBV2 and J usage is TRBJ1-5, with 7 positions matching TRBD1. CDR3 size: 13 residues. J gave up 4 bases and V 11 bases, and 8 bases lay outside the gene matches. CDR1 and CDR2 from the germline V gene are SNHLY and FYNNEI. The CDR3 DNA is TGTGCCGCTCAACAGGGGAGGAATCAGCCCCAGCATTTT. Translation: CAAQQGRNQPQHF.

The J gene is TRBJ1-3, the V gene TRBV15; D not certain. The CDR3 is made up of 12 amino acids. Germline CDR1 reads LNHNV; CDR2 reads YYDKDF (reference sequence). V was trimmed by 8 bases and J by 4 bases, leaving 9 bases between them. For the CDR3, the DNA is TGTGCCACCGGTGCGGTAGGAAACACCATATATTTT. Translation gives CATGAVGNTIYF.

The chain links TRBV30 to TRBJ1-5, with D maybe TRBD1 (5 bases). Deletions cut 0 bases from V and 4 bases from J, with 13 bases between. The CDR3 is made up of 15 amino acids. Germline loops: CDR1 GTSNPN, CDR2 SVGIG (reference sequence). In nucleotides, the CDR3 is TGTGCCTGGAGTGTAAAAGGGGTATGGAATCAGCCCCAGCATTTT. Translating it yields CAWSVKGVWNQPQHF.

V and J are TRBV7-2 and TRBJ1-6; D gene ambiguous. Germline loops: CDR1 SGHTA, CDR2 FQGNSA. The CDR3 has 15 residues. Trimming removed 1 base at V and 0 bases at J, with 4 bases between. CDR3 coding DNA: TGTGCCAGCAGCTTAGGGAGCTCCTATAATTCACCCCTCCACTTT. Its protein is CASSLGSSYNSPLHF.

This clone was seen a handful of times. This chain links TRBV15 with TRBJ1-3, with D uncertain. V was trimmed by 0 bases and J by 0 bases, leaving 6 bases between them. The CDR3 is 15 residues long. The germline V gene has CDR1 LNHNV and CDR2 YYDKDF (reference sequence). This CDR3 reads CATSRDPSSGNTIYF. CDR3 DNA: TGTGCCACCAGCAGAGATCCCAGCTCTGGAAACACCATATATTTT.

On this clone: The junction does not match germline at one end; this may be a read error. The chain links TRBV15 to TRBJ2-7; D unresolved. The germline gives CDR1 LNHNV, CDR2 YYDKDF (reference sequence). There are 13 residues in the CDR3. CDR3 protein: CATSRDELYEQYF. The CDR3 DNA reads as TGTGCCACCAGTAGAGATGAACTCTACGAGCAGTACTTC.

The gene calls are TRBV19 and TRBJ1-1; 9 bases align to TRBD1. The V gene end was trimmed by 6 bases and the J gene end by 5 bases; junction bases not matched to a gene: 4. CDR3 length: 13 residues. Germline V CDR1 and CDR2: LNHDA, SQIVND (reference sequence). The CDR3 DNA sequence: TGTGCCAGTAGCCCGGGACAGGGTACTGAAGCTTTCTTT. This translates into CASSPGQGTEAFF.

The V and J genes are TRBV5-6 and TRBJ1-2; D gene ambiguous. The CDR3 runs 12 residues. V lost 4 bases, J lost 9 bases, and 13 bases lay in between. Germline V gives CDR1 SGHDT, CDR2 YYEEEE. CDR3 sequence reads: CASSSGSPSYTF. The CDR3 DNA reads as TGTGCCAGCAGCAGCGGTAGCCCAAGCTACACCTTC.

The chain recombines TRBV30 with TRBJ2-5; D uncertain. Per germline, CDR1 GTSNPN and CDR2 SVGIG (reference sequence). This CDR3 comprises 13 residues. V lost 0 bases to trimming and J lost 5 bases, with 10 bases between them. The CDR3 here is CAWSVFSYETQYF. The DNA for the CDR3 is TGTGCCTGGAGTGTATTTAGCTATGAGACCCAGTACTTC.

The chain links TRBV9 to TRBJ1-1; D ambiguous. Germline lookup yields CDR1 SGDLS and CDR2 YYNGEE. The CDR3 totals 13 residues. The V gene lost 4 bases and the J gene lost 6 bases, with 13 bases spanning the gap. CDR3 loop: CASSPVGKAEAFF. The CDR3 nucleotides read TGTGCCAGCAGCCCTGTCGGGAAGGCTGAAGCTTTCTTT.

The V gene is TRBV4-1, the J gene TRBJ2-7, with 7 bases matching TRBD1. Germline trimming cut 2 bases from V and 6 bases from J; bases unmatched to any gene: 10. In germline, CDR1 is MGHRA, CDR2 YSYEKL. The CDR3 covers 15 residues. The CDR3 is CASSQLPGQNSEQYF. In DNA, the CDR3 is TGCGCCAGCAGCCAATTACCGGGACAGAATAGCGAGCAGTACTTC.

As DNA, the CDR3 is TGTGCCAGCAGCCTACAGGGGGCTCGGAACTATGGCTACACCTTC. As protein: CASSLQGARNYGYTF. The V and J genes are TRBV6-5 and TRBJ1-2; 9 nucleotides agree with TRBD1. The length of the CDR3 is 15 residues. V lost 6 bases and J lost 2; bases outside the gene matches: 7. Germline assignment: CDR1 MNHEY and CDR2 SVGAGI.

The chain has TRBV9 and TRBJ1-5, with TRBD1 as a possible D gene (6 bases). The germline V gene has CDR1 SGDLS and CDR2 YYNGEE. The CDR3 sequence is 14 residues long. V was shortened by 3 bases and J by 5 bases, with 12 bases between the two germline ends. CDR3 amino acids: CASSGTGSYQPQHF. The CDR3 coding sequence is TGTGCCAGCAGCGGTACAGGGAGTTATCAGCCCCAGCATTTT.

J is TRBJ1-4 and V is TRBV5-1; 9 bases line up with TRBD1. J lost 8 bases, V lost 4 bases, and 9 bases had no gene match. Germline CDR1 and CDR2: SGHRS and YFSETQ. CDR3 length equals 15 residues. The CDR3 reads CASSEQGAVNEKLFF. In DNA, the CDR3 is TGCGCCAGCAGCGAACAGGGGGCAGTGAACGAAAAACTGTTTTTT.

Concerning this clone itself: Additional DNA sequences in this sample encode the identical CDR3. The V gene is TRBV4-1, the J gene TRBJ2-4; 16 bases are a match to TRBD2. J was trimmed by 0 bases and V by 3 bases; bases with no gene match: 2. The CDR3 runs to 18 residues. Germline CDR1 reads MGHRA; CDR2 reads YSYEKL. CDR3 nucleotide sequence: TGCGCCAGCAGCCAGGGACTAGCGGGGGGGCTAGCCAAAAACATTCAGTACTTC. Protein sequence: CASSQGLAGGLAKNIQYF.

The CDR3 DNA reads TGTGCCAGCAGCCCGCAGGGATACTCCTATAATTCACCCCTCCACTTT. Amino acids: CASSPQGYSYNSPLHF. The chain recombines TRBV9 with TRBJ1-6, with D possibly matching TRBD1 (5 bases). There are 16 residues in the CDR3. CDR1 and CDR2 (germline): SGDLS, YYNGEE. Trimming left V 4 bases short and J 0 bases short, with 11 bases between.

V usage is TRBV10-1 and J usage is TRBJ2-7, with 9 bases that match TRBD1. There are 15 residues in the CDR3. With 2 bases clipped from V and 2 bases from J, the junction kept 4 bases outside the gene matches. The germline V gene encodes CDR1 WNHNN and CDR2 SYGVQD (reference sequence). CDR3 amino acids: CASSEEGTGTYEQYF. The CDR3 nucleotides read TGCGCCAGCAGTGAGGAAGGGACAGGGACCTACGAGCAGTACTTC.